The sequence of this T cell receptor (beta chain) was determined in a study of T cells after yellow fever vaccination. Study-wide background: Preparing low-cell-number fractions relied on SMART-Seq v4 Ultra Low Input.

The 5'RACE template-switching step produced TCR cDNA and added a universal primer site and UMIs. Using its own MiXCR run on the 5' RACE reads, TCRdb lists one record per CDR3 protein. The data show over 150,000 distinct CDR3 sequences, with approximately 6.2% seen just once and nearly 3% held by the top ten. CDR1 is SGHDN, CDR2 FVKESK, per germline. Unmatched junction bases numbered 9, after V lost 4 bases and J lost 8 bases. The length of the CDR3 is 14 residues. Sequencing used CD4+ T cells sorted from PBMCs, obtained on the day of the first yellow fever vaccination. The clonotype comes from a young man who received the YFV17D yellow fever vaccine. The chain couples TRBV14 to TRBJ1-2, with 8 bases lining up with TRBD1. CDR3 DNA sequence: TGTGCCAGCAGCCCATTGCAGGGGGCTTGGGGCTACACCTTC. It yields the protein CASSPLQGAWGYTF.